This T cell receptor beta chain was sequenced during a study of blood T cell repertoires in COVID-19. This clone has only a few counts. This table comes from immunoSEQ multiplex PCR, and its TCRdb copy is limited to in-frame clones, with some not included. This table holds over 75,000 clones, roughly 79% found once. The CDR3 totals 15 residues. Germline CDR1 and CDR2: SGHTA and FQGNSA. Trimming stripped 0 bases from V and 2 bases from J, with 8 bases between. The clonotype originates from a man between 65 and 79 years old with acute or convalescent COVID-19. The material sequenced was peripheral blood. The chain uses TRBV7-2 and TRBJ2-1; tentatively, D is TRBD1 (6 bases). The CDR3 sequence is CASSLAWTAYNEQFF. As DNA, the CDR3 is TGTGCCAGCAGCTTAGCTTGGACAGCCTACAATGAGCAGTTCTTC.